The 24 T cell receptor beta chains reported below all come from one sample, sequenced in a study of T cells in Graves' hyperthyroidism and ophthalmopathy. RNA transcripts yielded amplified TCR beta CDR3 regions. TCR CDR3 regions were first amplified by RT-PCR with HTBI primers. TCRdb redid the calling of the multiplex PCR reads with MiXCR, one entry per CDR3 protein. The repertoire holds around 600,000 distinct CDR3 sequences, 14% seen once, with roughly 7.7% in the top ten. The sequencing sample was made of blood. Receptor source: a woman aged 18-35 years with Graves' ophthalmopathy.

This clonotype was observed a few times. CDR3 residues: CASSLAPSPAGAYGYTF. For the CDR3, the DNA is TGTGCCAGCAGCTTAGCGCCTTCGCCGGCGGGTGCCTATGGCTACACCTTC. The chain combines TRBV7-2 with TRBJ1-2; D gene ambiguous. This CDR3 spans 17 amino acids. V gave up 0 bases and J gave up 4 bases, with 18 bases separating them. CDR1 is SGHTA, CDR2 FQGNSA, per germline.

The genes are TRBV20-1 and TRBJ2-7; D remains unclear. Germline CDR1 is DFQATT and CDR2 is SNEGSKA (reference sequence). This CDR3 comprises 13 residues. V dropped 0 bases and J dropped 3 bases, with 9 bases sitting between them. CDR3 region: CSARDPRVYEQYF. CDR3 nucleotides: TGCAGTGCTAGAGATCCCCGGGTCTACGAGCAGTACTTC.

The chain recombines TRBV14 with TRBJ2-4, with D perhaps matching TRBD1 (8 bases). V lost 5 bases and J 6 bases, leaving 14 bases between the germline ends. Germline V lookup: CDR1 SGHDN, CDR2 FVKESK. The CDR3 covers 14 residues. CDR3 nucleotide sequence: TGTGCCAGCAGCAGGACAGGGAGGGGAAACATTCAGTACTTC. This sequence encodes CASSRTGRGNIQYF.

Turning to this clonotype: A much larger clonotype is one base distant, so this may be a read error. V and J are TRBV27 and TRBJ2-7, with D unclear. The CDR3 contains 13 residues. CDR1 MNHEY and CDR2 SMNVEV come from the germline V gene (reference sequence). CDR3 residues: CAGSNGVYYEQYF. In DNA, the CDR3 is TGTGCCGGCAGCAATGGGGTTTACTACGAGCAGTACTTC.

This clonotype was seen at least ten times. The chain is built from TRBV20-1 and TRBJ2-3, with D possibly TRBD1 on 7 matching bases. Germline V gives CDR1 DFQATT, CDR2 SNEGSKA (reference sequence). V lost 4 bases, J lost 2 bases, and 16 bases lay in between. This CDR3 has 15 residues. CDR3 amino acids: CSAKEGAAVTDTQYF. For the CDR3, the DNA is TGCAGTGCTAAGGAGGGGGCTGCGGTCACAGATACGCAGTATTTT.

This clonotype has ten or more counts. V usage is TRBV6-1 and J usage is TRBJ1-2; the D gene is possibly TRBD1 (6 bases). V dropped 8 bases and J dropped 8 bases, with 24 bases sitting between them. CDR3 length equals 15 residues. CDR1 and CDR2 from the germline V gene are MNHNS and SASEGT. The CDR3 DNA is TGTGCCAGCGGTCTGCGGCCGGGGGGCCGGGGGGGCTACACCTTC. This codes for CASGLRPGGRGGYTF.

The sample holds many counts of this clonotype. The V gene is TRBV7-2, the J gene TRBJ2-5; 8 nucleotides match TRBD1. V lost 5 bases, J lost 4 bases, and 12 bases stayed unmatched. This CDR3 has 16 amino acids. The V gene's germline CDR1 is SGHTA and CDR2 FQGNSA. Here the CDR3 DNA reads TGTGCCAGCAGCCCTTGGACAGGGTCGGTTGTAGAGACCCAGTACTTC. Translated: CASSPWTGSVVETQYF.

The chain couples TRBV29-1 to TRBJ2-1; the D gene is possibly TRBD2 (6 bases). V lost 4 bases and J 8 bases, leaving 12 bases between the germline ends. Germline-derived CDR1 and CDR2 are SQVTM and ANQGSEA. The CDR3 covers 12 residues. The CDR3 here is CSVGVGGDEQFF. Written as DNA, the CDR3 is TGCAGCGTTGGGGTCGGAGGGGATGAGCAGTTCTTC.

There are many counts of this clonotype. The J gene is TRBJ2-1, the V gene TRBV6-1; D remains unclear. With 5 bases removed from V and 4 bases from J, the gap between germline ends came to 9 bases. The CDR3 totals 13 residues. The germline gives CDR1 MNHNS, CDR2 SASEGT. The chain's CDR3 is CASSPFLYNEQFF. The CDR3 DNA follows: TGTGCCAGCAGTCCTTTCCTATACAATGAGCAGTTCTTC.

This clonotype was observed many times. V is TRBV12-3 or TRBV12-4 and J is TRBJ1-1; D not resolved. V gave up 3 bases and J gave up 2 bases, with 7 bases separating them. CDR3 length: 13 amino acids. CDR3 sequence reads: CASSFYRNTEAFF. Written as DNA, the CDR3 is TGTGCCAGCAGTTTTTACAGAAACACTGAAGCTTTCTTT.

This clonotype was found many times. The J gene is TRBJ2-5, the V gene TRBV24-1, with 8 bases matching TRBD1. The germline V gene encodes CDR1 KGHDR and CDR2 SFDVKD. The CDR3 consists of 15 residues. Germline trimming cut 4 bases from V and 2 bases from J; bases unmatched to any gene: 5. CDR3 amino acids: CATSDRGQGQETQYF. DNA of the CDR3: TGTGCCACCAGTGACCGAGGACAGGGTCAAGAGACCCAGTACTTC.

This clonotype was recorded at least ten times. This chain uses TRBV20-1 with TRBJ1-5; D gene uncertain. The CDR3 has 12 amino acids. The V and J ends lost 3 bases and 3 bases respectively, with 6 bases between them. The germline gives CDR1 DFQATT, CDR2 SNEGSKA (reference sequence). CDR3 DNA: TGCAGTGCTAGTACAAACAATCAGCCCCAGCATTTT. Translated: CSASTNNQPQHF.

The gene calls are TRBV30 and TRBJ1-2, with D hard to call. The CDR3 contains 13 residues. V lost 7 bases to trimming and J lost 2 bases, with 14 bases between them. Looked up from germline, CDR1 is GTSNPN and CDR2 is SVGIG (reference sequence). The CDR3 here is CAFQTAANYGYTF. CDR3 DNA: TGTGCCTTCCAAACGGCGGCGAACTATGGCTACACCTTC. The full variable domain, with the rest looked up from reference TRBV30 and TRBJ1-2, is SQTIHQWPATLVQPVGSPLSLECTVEGTSNPNLYWYRQAAGRGLQLLFYSVGIGQISSEVPQNLSASRPQDRQFILSSKKLLLSDSGFYLCAFQTAANYGYTFGSGTRLTVV.

This clonotype was counted many times. The rearrangement uses TRBV12-3 or TRBV12-4 and TRBJ2-3; D perhaps matches TRBD1 (6 bases). The CDR3 covers 15 residues. V lost 5 bases to trimming and J lost 1 base, with 13 bases between them. The CDR3 DNA is TGTGCCAGCAGTGGCCCGGGACAACGCACAGATACGCAGTATTTT. This translates into CASSGPGQRTDTQYF.

This clonotype has a count of ten or more. The J gene is TRBJ2-2, the V gene TRBV7-2, with D perhaps assigned TRBD1 or TRBD2 (5 bases each). This CDR3 region has 14 residues. The germline gives CDR1 SGHTA, CDR2 FQGNSA. The V end lost 5 bases, the J end lost 6 bases, and 13 bases lay between the germline ends. CDR3 amino acids: CASSPDSGPGELFF. Written as DNA, the CDR3 is TGTGCCAGCAGCCCAGACTCGGGGCCCGGGGAGCTGTTTTTT. The entire variable domain, with the rest obtained from reference TRBV7-2 and TRBJ2-2, is as follows: GAGVSQSPSNKVTEKGKDVELRCDPISGHTALYWYRQSLGQGLEFLIYFQGNSAPDKSGLPSDRFSAERTGGSVSTLTIQRTQQEDSAVYLCASSPDSGPGELFFGEGSRLTVL.

This chain links TRBV15 with TRBJ2-5; the match to TRBD1 covers 8 bases. The CDR3 sequence is 14 residues long. CDR1 and CDR2 from the germline V gene are LNHNV and YYDKDF (reference sequence). V trimming: 8 bases; J trimming: 5 bases; junction bases outside the gene matches: 10. The DNA of the CDR3 is TGTGCCACCGGCACCTGGACAGGGCAGGAGACCCAGTACTTC. Encoded protein: CATGTWTGQETQYF.

This clonotype came up many times. CDR3 amino acids: CASSRRGADAYNEQFF. CDR3 DNA sequence: TGTGCCAGCAGTCGGAGGGGAGCGGACGCCTACAATGAGCAGTTCTTC. The V call is TRBV7-3, the J call TRBJ2-1, with D perhaps TRBD2 (6 bases). From germline, CDR1 is SGHTA and CDR2 FQGTGA. The V gene lost 6 bases and the J gene lost 2 bases, with 17 bases spanning the gap. The CDR3 is 16 residues long.

This clonotype came up many times. V and J are TRBV6-2 or TRBV6-3 and TRBJ2-1, with D tentatively TRBD2 (5 bases). Germline V gene data show CDR1 as MNHEY and CDR2 as SVGEGT. V dropped 8 bases and J dropped 2 bases, with 10 bases sitting between them. This CDR3 is 13 amino acids long. The CDR3 protein is CASLSATYNEQFF. CDR3 nucleotide sequence: TGTGCCAGCCTTAGCGCGACCTACAATGAGCAGTTCTTC.

At least ten counts were recorded for this clonotype. The chain employs TRBV7-2 and TRBJ1-2; no reliable D call. The V and J ends lost 3 bases and 0 bases respectively, with 11 bases between them. The CDR3 has 15 residues. Germline V CDR1 and CDR2: SGHTA, FQGNSA. CDR3 amino acids: CASSFGRCANYGYTF. In nucleotides, the CDR3 is TGTGCCAGCAGCTTTGGCAGGTGTGCTAACTATGGCTACACCTTC. Full variable domain (rest looked up from reference TRBV7-2 and TRBJ1-2): GAGVSQSPSNKVTEKGKDVELRCDPISGHTALYWYRQSLGQGLEFLIYFQGNSAPDKSGLPSDRFSAERTGGSVSTLTIQRTQQEDSAVYLCASSFGRCANYGYTFGSGTRLTVV.

In this sample, this clonotype turned up many times. The gene calls are TRBV20-1 and TRBJ1-5; 10 bases are a match to TRBD1. From germline, CDR1 is DFQATT and CDR2 SNEGSKA (reference sequence). The V segment lost 1 base and the J segment 5 bases; nucleotides outside the gene matches: 2. The CDR3 loop spans 14 amino acids. Written as DNA, the CDR3 is TGCAGTGCTAGAGGGGGACAGGGGTATCAGCCCCAGCATTTT. Protein product: CSARGGQGYQPQHF.

This clonotype was counted ten times or more. V gene TRBV28 combines with J gene TRBJ2-4, with D perhaps TRBD1 (6 bases). CDR1 is MDHEN, CDR2 SYDVKM, per germline. Trimming stripped 4 bases from V and 7 bases from J, with 14 bases between. The CDR3 is 14 residues long. The CDR3 coding sequence is TGTGCCAGCAGTTCCTACAGGGCGAGGAACATTCAGTACTTC. Residues: CASSSYRARNIQYF.

This chain uses TRBV20-1 with TRBJ2-2; the match to TRBD1 covers 9 bases. CDR3 length: 16 amino acids. V shed 0 bases and J 5 bases; nucleotides not matched to a gene: 7. Germline loops: CDR1 DFQATT, CDR2 SNEGSKA (reference sequence). The CDR3 DNA follows: TGCAGTGCTAGAGACGACTCCGGGACAGGGACCGGGGAGCTGTTTTTT. This encodes CSARDDSGTGTGELFF.

This clonotype was found many times. This sequence joins TRBV3-1 and TRBJ1-3; no reliable D call. The CDR3 has 15 amino acids. The V gene lost 1 base and the J gene lost 0 bases, with 7 bases spanning the gap. In germline, CDR1 is LGHDT, CDR2 YNNKEL (reference sequence). The DNA for the CDR3 is TGTGCCAGCAGCCAAGGGGCCAACTCTGGAAACACCATATATTTT. Translation gives CASSQGANSGNTIYF.

This clonotype was recorded at least ten times. The chain has TRBV7-2 and TRBJ2-5; TRBD1 is a possible D gene (6 bases). The CDR3 runs to 17 residues. CDR1 and CDR2 from the germline V gene are SGHTA and FQGNSA. V was cut by 2 bases and J by 3 bases, with 19 bases left in between. The CDR3 spells CASSLCCWGHSKETQYF. In nucleotides, the CDR3 is TGTGCCAGCAGCTTATGTTGCTGGGGACACTCGAAAGAGACCCAGTACTTC.